Listed here are 16 T cell receptor beta chains from one sample, sequenced in a study of identical twins. Each CDR3 protein gets one entry after TCRdb re-called the 5' RACE reads with MiXCR. The sample consists of about 690,000 distinct CDR3 sequences, roughly 6% of them appearing once. The sample taken for sequencing was naive T cells sorted from blood. All receptors derive from a man between 18 and 35 years old in good health.

This sequence joins TRBV20-1 and TRBJ2-1, with 7 bases that match TRBD2. This CDR3 is 16 amino acids long. Germline values: CDR1 DFQATT, CDR2 SNEGSKA (reference sequence). With 5 bases clipped from V and 4 bases from J, the junction kept 14 bases outside the gene matches. CDR3 bases: TGCAGTGCTGGGCTGACTGAAGCGGGACGGTACAATGAGCAGTTCTTC. As protein: CSAGLTEAGRYNEQFF.

This clonotype was seen repeatedly, ten times or more. The CDR3 loop is CASSGGQGWQPQHF. CDR3 sequence (DNA): TGTGCCAGCAGCGGCGGACAGGGGTGGCAGCCCCAGCATTTT. The chain carries TRBV9 and TRBJ1-5; 9 bases line up with TRBD1. The junction had 5 bases not matched to a gene; V was cut back by 3 bases and J by 7 bases. The CDR3 is 14 residues long. Germline CDR1 SGDLS, CDR2 YYNGEE.

This clonotype was seen a handful of times. The V and J genes are TRBV7-3 and TRBJ2-1; D possibly matches TRBD1 or TRBD2 (5 bases each). The length of the CDR3 is 13 residues. Germline loops: CDR1 SGHTA, CDR2 FQGTGA. V shed 5 bases and J shed 9 bases, with 14 bases lying between them. The CDR3 DNA reads TGTGCCAGCAGCCCGGGACCCCCGCTTGAGCAGTTCTTC. Amino acids: CASSPGPPLEQFF. Full variable domain (rest looked up from reference TRBV7-3 and TRBJ2-1): GAGVSQTPSNKVTEKGKYVELRCDPISGHTALYWYRQSLGQGPEFLIYFQGTGAADDSGLPNDRFFAVRPEGSVSTLKIQRTERGDSAVYLCASSPGPPLEQFFGPGTRLTVL.

The V call is TRBV4-1, the J call TRBJ1-1; 9 bases are a match to TRBD1. Germline CDR1 is MGHRA and CDR2 is YSYEKL. The junction had 3 bases not matched to a gene; V was cut back by 3 bases and J by 4 bases. The CDR3 consists of 14 residues. CDR3 sequence: CASSHPTGGTEAFF. CDR3 DNA: TGCGCCAGCAGCCACCCGACAGGGGGCACTGAAGCTTTCTTT.

This clonotype was seen at least ten times. In nucleotides, the CDR3 is TGTGCCAGCAGCCCCGGACGGAACTATGGCTACACCTTC. It codes for CASSPGRNYGYTF. The chain couples TRBV5-6 to TRBJ1-2; D is uncertain. Germline values: CDR1 SGHDT, CDR2 YYEEEE. Trimming shortened V by 4 bases and J by 2 bases, and 9 bases separated the two germline ends. This CDR3 contains 13 residues. The full variable domain, in which reference TRBV5-6 and TRBJ1-2 provide the parts outside the CDR3, is DAGVTQSPTHLIKTRGQQVTLRCSPKSGHDTVSWYQQALGQGPQFIFQYYEEEERQRGNFPDRFSGHQFPNYSSELNVNALLLGDSALYLCASSPGRNYGYTFGSGTRLTVV.

This clonotype showed up many times. The chain employs TRBV29-1 and TRBJ1-1; D unresolved. Germline assignment: CDR1 SQVTM and CDR2 ANQGSEA. CDR3 length equals 13 residues. V was pared by 4 bases and J by 3 bases, with 12 bases between. The CDR3: CSVGGAIYTEAFF. Written as DNA, the CDR3 is TGCAGCGTTGGAGGCGCTATCTACACTGAAGCTTTCTTT.

V and J are TRBV25-1 and TRBJ2-3; 8 nucleotides line up with TRBD1. The germline V gene has CDR1 MGHDK and CDR2 SYGVNS. The CDR3 extends over 16 amino acids. Unmatched junction bases numbered 8, after V lost 4 bases and J lost 2 bases. CDR3 bases: TGTGCCAGCAGTGGACGACAGGGGACGATCACAGATACGCAGTATTTT. It yields the protein CASSGRQGTITDTQYF.

A few counts support this clonotype. This chain uses TRBV30 with TRBJ2-5; D is unresolved. Per the germline V gene, CDR1 is GTSNPN and CDR2 is SVGIG (reference sequence). The germline V and J ends were trimmed by 5 bases and 2 bases, with 6 bases remaining between them. The CDR3 is 11 amino acids. The CDR3 DNA follows: TGTGCCTGGGACTTACAAGAGACCCAGTACTTC. Residues: CAWDLQETQYF.

The sample holds many counts of this clonotype. The chain recombines TRBV24-1 with TRBJ2-1; D is possibly TRBD1 (5 bases). V gave up 5 bases and J gave up 0 bases, with 16 bases separating them. Germline CDR1 KGHDR, CDR2 SFDVKD. There are 17 residues in the CDR3. CDR3 in DNA: TGTGCCACCAGTGGTACCTGGCGGACAAGCTCCTACAATGAGCAGTTCTTC. Translating it yields CATSGTWRTSSYNEQFF.

This clonotype turned up a few times. The chain couples TRBV5-1 to TRBJ2-1; no clear D. The length of the CDR3 is 20 residues. The V end was cut by 2 bases, the J end by 8 bases, with 32 bases between. CDR1 is SGHRS, CDR2 YFSETQ, per germline. CDR3: CASSLRTAIRRINAVDEQFF. CDR3 sequence (DNA): TGCGCCAGCAGCTTACGTACAGCAATCCGACGGATCAACGCAGTCGATGAGCAGTTCTTC. The variable domain in full, completed from reference TRBV5-1 and TRBJ2-1, reads KAGVTQTPRYLIKTRGQQVTLSCSPISGHRSVSWYQQTPGQGLQFLFEYFSETQRNKGNFPGRFSGRQFSNSRSEMNVSTLELGDSALYLCASSLRTAIRRINAVDEQFFGPGTRLTVL.

This clonotype has at least ten counts. V usage is TRBV6-6 and J usage is TRBJ2-5; D is ambiguous. Trimming shortened V by 6 bases and J by 7 bases, and 12 bases separated the two germline ends. CDR3 size: 12 residues. CDR1 MNHNY and CDR2 SVGAGI come from the germline V gene (reference sequence). The CDR3, as DNA: TGTGCCAGCAGCCCTAACCCGGGGACCCAGTACTTC. This codes for CASSPNPGTQYF.

The chain carries TRBV7-6 and TRBJ2-1, with 8 bases matching TRBD2. From germline, CDR1 is SGHVS and CDR2 FNYEAQ. Unmatched junction bases numbered 10, after V lost 3 bases and J lost 6 bases. This CDR3 is 16 amino acids long. The CDR3 spells CASSLPGLGSSNEQFF. In DNA form, the CDR3 reads TGTGCCAGCAGCTTGCCGGGACTAGGCAGTTCCAATGAGCAGTTCTTC.

There are a few counts of this clonotype. V usage is TRBV30 and J usage is TRBJ2-5; D possibly corresponds to TRBD2 (6 bases). The CDR3 is made up of 14 amino acids. V gave up 5 bases and J gave up 1 base, with 14 bases separating them. Germline CDR1 and CDR2: GTSNPN and SVGIG (reference sequence). CDR3 region: CAWEELAFQETQYF. CDR3 coding DNA: TGTGCCTGGGAGGAACTAGCTTTCCAAGAGACCCAGTACTTC.

There are a few counts of this clonotype. The V gene is TRBV20-1, the J gene TRBJ2-6, with D hard to call. Germline V lookup: CDR1 DFQATT, CDR2 SNEGSKA (reference sequence). This CDR3 is 13 amino acids long. V shed 1 base and J shed 3 bases, with 4 bases lying between them. The DNA for the CDR3 is TGCAGTGCTAGAGTCGTTGGGGCCAACGTCCTGACTTTC. The encoded protein is CSARVVGANVLTF.

V is TRBV20-1 and J is TRBJ2-7; D remains ambiguous. V dropped 4 bases and J dropped 2 bases, with 9 bases sitting between them. The germline V gene encodes CDR1 DFQATT and CDR2 SNEGSKA (reference sequence). The CDR3 totals 12 residues. CDR3 sequence (DNA): TGCAGTGCTATTCCCGGGCCCTACGAGCAGTACTTC. This translates into CSAIPGPYEQYF.

This clonotype was observed many times. J is TRBJ1-1 and V is TRBV5-1, with D unclear. Germline V gene sequence: CDR1 SGHRS, CDR2 YFSETQ. V shed 0 bases and J shed 4 bases, with 13 bases lying between them. The CDR3 has 15 residues. The CDR3 loop reads CASSLDGTPGTEAFF. The CDR3 coding sequence is TGCGCCAGCAGCTTGGATGGCACACCCGGCACTGAAGCTTTCTTT. Combining the CDR3 with reference TRBV5-1 and TRBJ1-1 gives the whole variable domain KAGVTQTPRYLIKTRGQQVTLSCSPISGHRSVSWYQQTPGQGLQFLFEYFSETQRNKGNFPGRFSGRQFSNSRSEMNVSTLELGDSALYLCASSLDGTPGTEAFFGQGTRLTVV.